The clone carrying this T cell receptor (beta chain) was seen only once. The repertoire was sequenced with immunoSEQ multiplex PCR; TCRdb's copy has only in-frame clones and lacks some. Counted here are 65,000 to 70,000 clones, 88% occurring once; the ten biggest clones make up around 4.6%. The record originates from a study of technical replicates of blood from several donors. The TCR originated in a human donor in good health. Some clones in this sample may be carry-over from other donors' samples. The material sequenced was PBMCs.

The chain's CDR3 is CASSQTGLAGVYNEQFF. The DNA of the CDR3 is TGTGCCAGCAGCCAAACGGGACTAGCGGGGGTCTACAATGAGCAGTTCTTC. J is TRBJ2-1 and V is TRBV4-2; 14 bases agree with TRBD2. CDR1 is LGHNA, CDR2 YNFKEQ, per germline. There are 17 residues in the CDR3. V trimming: 2 bases; J trimming: 3 bases; junction bases outside the gene matches: 3.